This TCR beta chain appears in the sequencing data of a study of blood T cell repertoires in COVID-19. Overall study context: PBMCs, B-cell-depleted T cells, or T cells were the source of the cDNA or gDNA that made up the material.

TCRdb's copy holds only in-frame clones and misses some; the assay was immunoSEQ multiplex PCR. The sample includes 95,000 to 120,000 clones, approximately 83% of them seen just once. CDR3 length: 15 residues. Germline V gene sequence: CDR1 SGDLS, CDR2 YYNGEE. V lost 1 base and J 0 bases, leaving 10 bases between the germline ends. Sequenced sample: peripheral blood. The chain recombines TRBV9 with TRBJ1-2; unclear D gene. The sequence was obtained from a woman in her seventies with acute or convalescent COVID-19. The CDR3 region has the DNA TGTGCCAGCAGCGTATCAGACACCTCTAACTATGGCTACACCTTC. Translating it yields CASSVSDTSNYGYTF.